The 18 T cell receptor beta chains below come from one sample, sequenced in a study of spatial heterogeneity in lung cancer. Each CDR3 protein gets one entry after TCRdb re-called the 5' RACE reads with MiXCR. The sample yields some 20,000 distinct CDR3 sequences, over 3% seen once. Time point specified: sample taken at primary tumor resection. Sequenced here: PBMCs, sampled at surgery. The receptors were sampled from a female donor with early-stage non-small cell lung cancer.

This clonotype came up a few times. The genes are TRBV28 and TRBJ1-1, with no clear D. Looked up from germline, CDR1 is MDHEN and CDR2 is SYDVKM. V was cut by 7 bases and J by 3 bases, with 6 bases left in between. The CDR3 is 11 residues long. CDR3 residues: CASTGDTEAFF. For the CDR3, the DNA is TGTGCCAGCACCGGGGACACTGAAGCTTTCTTT.

The chain links TRBV28 to TRBJ1-1; 11 bases match TRBD1. The germline gives CDR1 MDHEN, CDR2 SYDVKM. V dropped 7 bases and J dropped 4; count of bases not matched to a gene: 17. This CDR3 is 18 amino acids long. The CDR3 sequence: CASTIWAGQGGTGTEAFF. The CDR3 region has the DNA TGTGCCAGCACCATTTGGGCGGGACAGGGGGGTACGGGCACTGAAGCTTTCTTT.

This clonotype was seen at least ten times. The chain is built from TRBV20-1 and TRBJ1-2; D is possibly TRBD1 (5 bases). Germline V gives CDR1 DFQATT, CDR2 SNEGSKA (reference sequence). Trimming shortened V by 6 bases and J by 13 bases, and 21 bases separated the two germline ends. This CDR3 region has 12 residues. The CDR3 DNA is TGCAGTGCAGAACGAGCCGGGGGTTGGTTCACCTTC. As protein: CSAERAGGWFTF.

The chain combines TRBV5-1 with TRBJ2-5, with 9 bases aligning to TRBD1. J gave up 4 bases and V 2 bases, and 6 bases lay outside the gene matches. Germline V gives CDR1 SGHRS, CDR2 YFSETQ. The CDR3 totals 15 residues. CDR3 protein: CASSFTGGELETQYF. The CDR3 DNA reads TGCGCCAGCAGCTTTACAGGGGGCGAGTTAGAGACCCAGTACTTC.

At least ten counts were recorded for this clonotype. The chain recombines TRBV10-1 with TRBJ2-1; TRBD2 matches at 8 bases. This CDR3 comprises 14 residues. With V trimmed by 6 bases and J by 2 bases, 3 bases remained unmatched. Germline V gene lookup returns CDR1 WNHNN and CDR2 SYGVQD (reference sequence). The CDR3 region is CASSTSGPYNEQFF. The CDR3 nucleotides read TGCGCCAGCAGCACTAGCGGACCCTACAATGAGCAGTTCTTC.

By sample fraction, this clonotype is medium-sized. The gene calls are TRBV29-1 and TRBJ2-1, with D maybe TRBD2 (6 bases). The CDR3 extends over 14 amino acids. Germline V CDR1 and CDR2: SQVTM, ANQGSEA. V was clipped by 1 base and J by 0 bases, with 7 bases between them. CDR3 protein: CSVEGGISYNEQFF. CDR3 nucleotide sequence: TGCAGCGTTGAAGGCGGGATCTCCTACAATGAGCAGTTCTTC.

This chain links TRBV20-1 with TRBJ2-1; a weak D match, TRBD2 (5 bases). V gave up 0 bases and J gave up 9 bases, with 12 bases separating them. In germline, CDR1 is DFQATT, CDR2 SNEGSKA (reference sequence). The CDR3 runs 13 residues. The CDR3 bases are TGCAGTGCTAGAGAAGGGTTTCGGGGTGAGCAGTTCTTC. Its protein product is CSAREGFRGEQFF.

The CDR3 spells CSASIAGAGANVLTF. The CDR3 region has the DNA TGCAGTGCTAGCATCGCAGGGGCTGGGGCCAACGTCCTGACTTTC. The chain carries TRBV20-1 and TRBJ2-6; TRBD1 might be the D (6 bases). CDR3 length: 15 amino acids. The germline gives CDR1 DFQATT, CDR2 SNEGSKA (reference sequence). The V end was cut by 3 bases, the J end by 2 bases, with 11 bases between.

Remarks on this clonotype: A much larger clone lies a single base off, so this may be a read error. The CDR3 does not close with the conserved phenylalanine or tryptophan, likely indicating a read error. This rearrangement joins TRBV11-3 to TRBJ2-1; 9 bases align to TRBD1. V gave up 3 bases and J gave up 3 bases; unmatched junction bases: 3. Germline CDR1 is SGHNT and CDR2 is YENEEA. This CDR3 comprises 15 residues. CDR3 sequence reads: CASSLTGQGYNEQFS. DNA of the CDR3: TGTGCCAGCAGCTTGACGGGACAGGGCTACAATGAGCAGTTCTCC.

This clonotype showed up many times. It is unclear where the CDR3 begins or ends on the DNA, so no DNA is shown, and the CDR3 is as TCRdb lists it. V usage is TRBV21-1 and J usage is TRBJ1-2; the DNA was not compared with TRBD1, the D call given in the table. TRBV21-1 represents a pseudogene. With termini counted, the CDR3 has 16 amino acids. CDR3 amino acids: CASRVAWGTGNYGYTF.

This clonotype was seen at least ten times. The chain is built from TRBV20-1 and TRBJ2-5; 15 bases line up with TRBD2. Germline loops: CDR1 DFQATT, CDR2 SNEGSKA (reference sequence). This CDR3 contains 18 residues. The trim removed 0 bases at V and 7 bases at J, leaving 12 bases unmatched. The CDR3 bases are TGCAGTGCTAGAGATTCAGGACTAGCGGGAGGGCCTGGATGGACCCAGTACTTC. Translated: CSARDSGLAGGPGWTQYF.

This clonotype was seen many times. The chain joins TRBV19 to TRBJ1-2; D remains unclear. V shed 3 bases and J shed 4 bases, with 6 bases lying between them. The CDR3 is 12 amino acids. The germline gives CDR1 LNHDA, CDR2 SQIVND (reference sequence). The CDR3 loop is CASSISVYGYTF. CDR3 in DNA: TGTGCCAGTAGTATTTCCGTCTATGGCTACACCTTC.

This clonotype came up many times. The chain links TRBV7-9 to TRBJ2-2; 9 positions match TRBD2. The CDR3 is 17 residues long. Germline trimming cut 1 base from V and 6 bases from J; bases unmatched to any gene: 9. Germline CDR1 and CDR2: SEHNR and FQNEAQ (reference sequence). CDR3 sequence (DNA): TGTGCCAGCAGCTTAGTATGGCTAGCGGGACTCGCCGGGGAGCTGTTTTTT. This gives the protein CASSLVWLAGLAGELFF.

V gene TRBV12-3 or TRBV12-4 combines with J gene TRBJ1-1, with a possible D match to TRBD1 (6 bases). Trimming left V 5 bases short and J 3 bases short, with 13 bases between. This CDR3 has 14 residues. The CDR3: CASSQHRVDTEAFF. CDR3 bases: TGTGCCAGCAGTCAACACAGGGTGGACACTGAAGCTTTCTTT.

This clonotype occurred many times. V and J are TRBV7-9 and TRBJ1-3; D perhaps matches TRBD1 (6 bases). CDR3 size: 14 residues. Germline loops: CDR1 SEHNR, CDR2 FQNEAQ (reference sequence). Trimming shortened V by 5 bases and J by 0 bases, and 8 bases separated the two germline ends. The CDR3 nucleotides are TGTGCCAGCAGCCCGGACAGCTCTGGAAACACCATATATTTT. It is translated as CASSPDSSGNTIYF.

This clonotype was counted many times. The V gene is TRBV18, the J gene TRBJ1-1; tentative D call: TRBD1 (6 bases). The CDR3 totals 17 residues. Per the germline V gene, CDR1 is KGHSH and CDR2 is LQKENI. Trimming stripped 3 bases from V and 4 bases from J, with 21 bases between. The CDR3 region has the DNA TGTGCCAGCTCACCCCCCGGGAGGGGGGGTTTGGGCACTGAAGCTTTCTTT. Translating gives CASSPPGRGGLGTEAFF.

V is TRBV9 and J is TRBJ1-4; D may be TRBD1 (6 bases). Germline V gene sequence: CDR1 SGDLS, CDR2 YYNGEE. The length of the CDR3 is 14 residues. Trimming stripped 4 bases from V and 2 bases from J, with 9 bases between. CDR3 sequence reads: CASSPGVTNEKLFF. The DNA for the CDR3 is TGTGCCAGCAGCCCAGGGGTGACTAATGAAAAACTGTTTTTT.

This clonotype was counted ten times or more. The gene calls are TRBV20-1 and TRBJ2-2, with D perhaps TRBD1 (5 bases). CDR1 is DFQATT, CDR2 SNEGSKA, per germline (reference sequence). The CDR3 consists of 11 residues. Trimming removed 5 bases at V and 10 bases at J, with 11 bases between. The CDR3 coding sequence is TGCAGTGCTCAGAAGGGGCAGGAGCTGTTTTTT. This gives the protein CSAQKGQELFF.